The TCR beta chain under discussion was sequenced for a study of blood T cell repertoires in COVID-19. About the study: COVID-19 samples collected from the United States, Italy and Spain covered acute and convalescent phases. In each case, the material was cDNA or gDNA derived from T cells, B-cell-depleted T cells, or PBMCs.

This CDR3 spans 15 amino acids. The V gene's germline CDR1 is LNHDA and CDR2 SQIVND (reference sequence). Trimming took off 6 bases at V and 3 bases at J, with 14 bases between the two ends. The assay was immunoSEQ multiplex PCR, and TCRdb's table has in-frame clones only and misses some. The repertoire consists of over 90,000 clones, with approximately 80% occurring once and the leading ten covering around 11%. The clonotype comes from a human donor in a cohort sampled during active COVID-19. The chain links TRBV19 to TRBJ2-2; D is perhaps TRBD2 (7 bases). Source material: peripheral blood. CDR3 nucleotide sequence: TGTGCCAGTAGGGGTCGGGGGGCGCACACCGGGGAGCTGTTTTTT. This gives the protein CASRGRGAHTGELFF. Based on the CDR3 plus reference TRBV19 and TRBJ2-2, the full variable domain is DGGITQSPKYLFRKEGQNVTLSCEQNLNHDAMYWYRQDPGQGLRLIYYSQIVNDFQKGDIAEGYSVSREKKESFPLTVTSAQKNPTAFYLCASRGRGAHTGELFFGEGSRLTVL.